Reported below is one T cell receptor beta chain. As yet, its antigen is unknown. The CDR3 extends over 16 amino acids. The germline V and J ends were trimmed by 3 bases and 6 bases, with 17 bases remaining between them. The germline V gene encodes CDR1 MGHRA and CDR2 YSYEKL. This sample is drawn from a study of T-cell memory formation after mild COVID-19. Findings of the study overall: Contracting CD4+ clones were located mainly in CM and EM, and CD8+ clones in EMRA. CD4+ bias marked clones expanding day 15 to 37, unlike balanced contracting clones.

5'RACE primed at constant segments yielded TCR alpha and TCR beta cDNA libraries bearing sample barcodes and UMIs. A single record per CDR3 protein comes from TCRdb applying MiXCR to the 5' RACE reads. The sample has a few hundred thousand distinct CDR3 sequences; roughly an eighth are singletons. The J gene is TRBJ2-2, the V gene TRBV4-1, with a tentative D call TRBD2 (5 bases). Source material: PBMCs or a T cell subset sorted from them (not recorded which). The sequence derives from a man aged 18 to 29 who had mild COVID-19 (a few samples of this study predate the infection). Cell type and time point are not known. The CDR3 DNA reads as TGCGCCAGCAGCCAGTCCGTCCCCCGGAGGTCCGGGGAGCTGTTTTTT. It specifies CASSQSVPRRSGELFF.